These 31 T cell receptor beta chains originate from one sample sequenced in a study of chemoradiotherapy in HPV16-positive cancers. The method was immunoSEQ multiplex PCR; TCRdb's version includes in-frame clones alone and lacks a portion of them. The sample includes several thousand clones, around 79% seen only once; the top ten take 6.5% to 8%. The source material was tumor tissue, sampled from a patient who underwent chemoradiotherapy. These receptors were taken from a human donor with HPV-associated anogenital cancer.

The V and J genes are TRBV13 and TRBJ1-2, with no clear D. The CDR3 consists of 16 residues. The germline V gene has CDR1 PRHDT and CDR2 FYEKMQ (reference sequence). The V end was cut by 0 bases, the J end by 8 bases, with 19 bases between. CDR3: CASSLGRRTEVHGYTF. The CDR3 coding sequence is TGTGCCAGCAGCTTAGGCCGGCGGACGGAGGTGCACGGCTACACCTTC.

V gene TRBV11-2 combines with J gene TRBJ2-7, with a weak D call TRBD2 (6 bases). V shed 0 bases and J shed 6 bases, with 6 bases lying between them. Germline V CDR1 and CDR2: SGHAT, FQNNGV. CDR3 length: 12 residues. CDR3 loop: CASSLEGGEQYF. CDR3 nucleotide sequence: TGTGCCAGCAGCTTAGAGGGGGGCGAGCAGTACTTC.

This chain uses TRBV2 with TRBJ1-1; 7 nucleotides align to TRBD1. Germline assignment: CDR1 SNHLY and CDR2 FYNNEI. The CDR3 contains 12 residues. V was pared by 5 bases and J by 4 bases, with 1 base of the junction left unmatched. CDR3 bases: TGTGCCAGCAGTACAGGGGTCACTGAAGCTTTCTTT. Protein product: CASSTGVTEAFF.

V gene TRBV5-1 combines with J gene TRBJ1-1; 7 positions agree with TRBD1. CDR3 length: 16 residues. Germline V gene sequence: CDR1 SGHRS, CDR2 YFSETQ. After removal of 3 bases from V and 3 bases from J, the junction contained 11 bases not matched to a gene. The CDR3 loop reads CASSWEGRGGDTEAFF. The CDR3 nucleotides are TGCGCCAGCAGCTGGGAAGGCAGGGGGGGGGACACTGAAGCTTTCTTT.

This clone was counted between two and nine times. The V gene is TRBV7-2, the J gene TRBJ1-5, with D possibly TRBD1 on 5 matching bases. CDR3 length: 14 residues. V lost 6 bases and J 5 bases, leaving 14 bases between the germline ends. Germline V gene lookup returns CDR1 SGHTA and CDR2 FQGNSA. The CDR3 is CASSFNGGDQPQHF. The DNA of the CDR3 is TGTGCCAGCAGTTTTAACGGGGGGGATCAGCCCCAGCATTTT.

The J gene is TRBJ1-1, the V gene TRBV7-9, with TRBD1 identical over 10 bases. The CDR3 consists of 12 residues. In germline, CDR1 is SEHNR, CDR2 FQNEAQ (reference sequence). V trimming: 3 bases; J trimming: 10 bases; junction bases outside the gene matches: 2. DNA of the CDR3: TGTGCCAGCAGCTTGGGACAGGGGTTAGCTTTCTTT. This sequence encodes CASSLGQGLAFF.

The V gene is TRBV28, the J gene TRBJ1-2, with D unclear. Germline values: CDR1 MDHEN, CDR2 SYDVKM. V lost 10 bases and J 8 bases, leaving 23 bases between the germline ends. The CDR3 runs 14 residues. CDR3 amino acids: CATRTAVPIGGYTF. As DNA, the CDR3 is TGTGCCACCCGGACCGCAGTCCCTATAGGGGGCTACACCTTC.

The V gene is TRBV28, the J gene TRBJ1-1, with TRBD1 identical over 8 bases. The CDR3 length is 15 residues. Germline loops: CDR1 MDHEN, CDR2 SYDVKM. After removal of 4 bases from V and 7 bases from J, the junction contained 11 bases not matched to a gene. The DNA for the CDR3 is TGTGCCAGCAGTTCACCAGGGGGCGCGGGCCTTGAAGCTTTCTTT. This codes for CASSSPGGAGLEAFF.

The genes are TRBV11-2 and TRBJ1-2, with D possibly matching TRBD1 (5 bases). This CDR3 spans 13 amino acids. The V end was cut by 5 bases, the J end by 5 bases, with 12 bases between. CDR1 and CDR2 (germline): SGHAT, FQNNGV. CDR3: CASSPQRGYGYTF. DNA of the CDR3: TGTGCCAGCAGCCCTCAGAGGGGTTATGGCTACACCTTC.

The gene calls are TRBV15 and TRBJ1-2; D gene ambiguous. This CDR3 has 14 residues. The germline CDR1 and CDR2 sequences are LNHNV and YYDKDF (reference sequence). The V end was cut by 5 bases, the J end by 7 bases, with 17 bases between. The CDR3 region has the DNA TGTGCCACCAGCCAACAGACTGCGGCAGCTGGCTACACCTTC. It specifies CATSQQTAAAGYTF.

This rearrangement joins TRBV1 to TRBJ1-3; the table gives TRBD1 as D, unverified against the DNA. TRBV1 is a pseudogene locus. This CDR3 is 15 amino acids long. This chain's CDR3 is CTSSQFTHSGNTIYF. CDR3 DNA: TGCACCAGCAGCCAATTTACACACTCTGGAAACACCATATATTTT.

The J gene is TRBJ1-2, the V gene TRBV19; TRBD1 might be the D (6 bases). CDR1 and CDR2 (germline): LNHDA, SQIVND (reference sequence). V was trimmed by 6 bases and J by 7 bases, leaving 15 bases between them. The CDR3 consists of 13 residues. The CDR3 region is CASSKTGRSGYTF. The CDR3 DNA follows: TGTGCCAGTAGCAAAACAGGGCGGTCTGGCTACACCTTC.

Here the CDR3 reads CASKIGREGRETQYF. In nucleotides, the CDR3 is TGTGCCAGCAAAATAGGCCGCGAGGGAAGAGAGACCCAGTACTTC. The J gene is TRBJ2-5, the V gene TRBV19, with D possibly TRBD2 on 5 matching bases. The CDR3 extends over 15 amino acids. V was clipped by 9 bases and J by 4 bases, with 21 bases between them. Germline lookup yields CDR1 LNHDA and CDR2 SQIVND (reference sequence).

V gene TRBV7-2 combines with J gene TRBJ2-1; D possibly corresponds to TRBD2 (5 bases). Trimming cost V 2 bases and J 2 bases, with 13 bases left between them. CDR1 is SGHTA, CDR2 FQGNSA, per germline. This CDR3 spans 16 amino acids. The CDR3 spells CASSLLASFPYNEQFF. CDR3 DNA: TGTGCCAGCAGCTTATTGGCTAGCTTCCCCTACAATGAGCAGTTCTTC.

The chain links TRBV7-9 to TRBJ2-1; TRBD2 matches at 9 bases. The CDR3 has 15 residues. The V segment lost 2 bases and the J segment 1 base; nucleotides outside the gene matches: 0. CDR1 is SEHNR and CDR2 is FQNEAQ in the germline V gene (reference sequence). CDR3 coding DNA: TGTGCCAGCAGCTTAAGCGGGGGGTCCTACAATGAGCAGTTCTTC. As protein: CASSLSGGSYNEQFF.

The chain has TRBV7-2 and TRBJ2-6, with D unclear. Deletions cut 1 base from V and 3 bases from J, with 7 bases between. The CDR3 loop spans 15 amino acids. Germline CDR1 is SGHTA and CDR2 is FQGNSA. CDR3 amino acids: CASSLGVGGANVLTF. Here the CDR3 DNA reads TGTGCCAGCAGCTTAGGGGTCGGTGGGGCCAACGTCCTGACTTTC. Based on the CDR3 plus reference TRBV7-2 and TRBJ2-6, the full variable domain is GAGVSQSPSNKVTEKGKDVELRCDPISGHTALYWYRQSLGQGLEFLIYFQGNSAPDKSGLPSDRFSAERTGGSVSTLTIQRTQQEDSAVYLCASSLGVGGANVLTFGAGSRLTVL.

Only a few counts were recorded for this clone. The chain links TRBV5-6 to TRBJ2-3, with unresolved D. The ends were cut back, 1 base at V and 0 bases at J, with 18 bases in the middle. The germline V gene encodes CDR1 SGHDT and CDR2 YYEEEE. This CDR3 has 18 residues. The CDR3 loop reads CASSLPAMATLSTDTQYF. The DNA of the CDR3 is TGTGCCAGCAGCTTGCCCGCCATGGCTACTTTAAGCACAGATACGCAGTATTTT.

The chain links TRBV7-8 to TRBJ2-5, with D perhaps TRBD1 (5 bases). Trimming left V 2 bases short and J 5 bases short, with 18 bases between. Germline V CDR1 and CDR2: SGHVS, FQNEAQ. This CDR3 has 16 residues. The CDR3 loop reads CASSLSYGAGWETQYF. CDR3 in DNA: TGTGCCAGCAGCTTATCCTATGGGGCAGGGTGGGAGACCCAGTACTTC.

CDR3 region: CASSRETSGGTSSYNEQFF. The CDR3 DNA follows: TGTGCCAGCAGTCGGGAGACTAGCGGGGGGACGTCCTCCTACAATGAGCAGTTCTTC. The chain couples TRBV27 to TRBJ2-1; TRBD2 matches 13 bases. Trimming cost V 5 bases and J 0 bases; bases outside gene matches: 10. The CDR3 extends over 19 amino acids. The germline CDR1 and CDR2 sequences are MNHEY and SMNVEV (reference sequence).

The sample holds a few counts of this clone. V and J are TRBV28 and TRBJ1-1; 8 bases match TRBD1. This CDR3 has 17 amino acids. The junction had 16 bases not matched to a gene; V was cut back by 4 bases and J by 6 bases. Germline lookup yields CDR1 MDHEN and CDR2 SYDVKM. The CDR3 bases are TGTGCCAGCAGTTCCCCCTTCAAGACAGGGGTGGTAGCTGAAGCTTTCTTT. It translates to CASSSPFKTGVVAEAFF.

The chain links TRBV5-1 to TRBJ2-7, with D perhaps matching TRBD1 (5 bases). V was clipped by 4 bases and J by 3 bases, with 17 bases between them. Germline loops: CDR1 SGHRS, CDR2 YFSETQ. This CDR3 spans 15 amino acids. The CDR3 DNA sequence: TGCGCCAGCAGCCATGACAGCCGGATTAACTACGAGCAGTACTTC. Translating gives CASSHDSRINYEQYF.

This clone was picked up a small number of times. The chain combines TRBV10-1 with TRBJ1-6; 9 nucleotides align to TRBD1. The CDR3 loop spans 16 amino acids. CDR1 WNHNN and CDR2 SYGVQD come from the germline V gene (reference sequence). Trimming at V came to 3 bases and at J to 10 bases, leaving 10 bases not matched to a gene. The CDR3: CASSEIKRDRDSPLHF. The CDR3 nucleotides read TGCGCCAGCAGTGAAATTAAAAGGGACAGGGACTCACCCCTCCACTTT.

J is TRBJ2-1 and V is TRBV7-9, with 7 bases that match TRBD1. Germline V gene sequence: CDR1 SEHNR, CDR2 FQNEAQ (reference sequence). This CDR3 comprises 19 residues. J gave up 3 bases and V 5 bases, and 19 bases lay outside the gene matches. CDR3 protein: CASSLSAFFGQADYNEQFF. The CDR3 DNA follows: TGTGCCAGCAGCCTATCCGCCTTCTTCGGACAGGCGGACTACAATGAGCAGTTCTTC.

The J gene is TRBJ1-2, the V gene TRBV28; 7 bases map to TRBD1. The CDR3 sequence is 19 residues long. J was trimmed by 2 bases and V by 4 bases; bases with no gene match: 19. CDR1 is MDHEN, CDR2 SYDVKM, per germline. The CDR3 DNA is TGTGCCAGCAGTTGGGAAGCCGGGACAGCAGGTGGCAGGAACTATGGCTACACCTTC. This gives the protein CASSWEAGTAGGRNYGYTF.

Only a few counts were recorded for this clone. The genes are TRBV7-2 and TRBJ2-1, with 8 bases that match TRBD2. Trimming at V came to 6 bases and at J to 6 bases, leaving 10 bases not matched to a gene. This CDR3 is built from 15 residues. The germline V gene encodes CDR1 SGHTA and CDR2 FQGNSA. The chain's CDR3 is CASRLGLAWGNEQFF. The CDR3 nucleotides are TGTGCCAGCAGACTCGGACTAGCATGGGGCAATGAGCAGTTCTTC.

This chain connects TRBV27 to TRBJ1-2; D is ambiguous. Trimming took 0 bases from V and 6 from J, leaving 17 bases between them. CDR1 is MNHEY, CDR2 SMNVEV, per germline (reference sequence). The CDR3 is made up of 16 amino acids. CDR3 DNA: TGTGCCAGCAGTTTATCGTCGCATACGGCAGTCCATGGCTACACCTTC. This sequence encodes CASSLSSHTAVHGYTF.

This chain's CDR3 is CASSDPSWISYGYTF. CDR3 DNA: TGTGCCAGCAGTGATCCGTCCTGGATTAGCTATGGCTACACCTTC. The chain couples TRBV28 to TRBJ1-2; D gene ambiguous. Germline V CDR1 and CDR2: MDHEN, SYDVKM. The CDR3 sequence is 15 residues long. Trimming pared 5 bases from V and 4 bases from J, leaving 17 bases between.

This chain's CDR3 is CASSFRAGFTDTQYF. The DNA for the CDR3 is TGTGCCAGCAGTTTTCGAGCGGGGTTCACAGATACGCAGTATTTT. The chain links TRBV27 to TRBJ2-3; TRBD2 aligns across 7 bases. The CDR3 runs to 15 residues. CDR1 MNHEY and CDR2 SMNVEV come from the germline V gene (reference sequence). With 3 bases clipped from V and 2 bases from J, the junction kept 5 bases outside the gene matches.

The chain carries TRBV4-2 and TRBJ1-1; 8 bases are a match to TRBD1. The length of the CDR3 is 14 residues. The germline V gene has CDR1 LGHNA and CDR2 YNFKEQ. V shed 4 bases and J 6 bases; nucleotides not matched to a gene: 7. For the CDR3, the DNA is TGTGCCAGCAGCCGCGTCGACAGGGGCGCTGAAGCTTTCTTT. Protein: CASSRVDRGAEAFF.

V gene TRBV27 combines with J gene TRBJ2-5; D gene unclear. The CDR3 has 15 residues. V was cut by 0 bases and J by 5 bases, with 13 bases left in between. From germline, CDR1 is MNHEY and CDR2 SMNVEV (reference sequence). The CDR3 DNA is TGTGCCAGCAGTTTATCGTGGGTTTCTCGCGAGACCCAGTACTTC. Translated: CASSLSWVSRETQYF.

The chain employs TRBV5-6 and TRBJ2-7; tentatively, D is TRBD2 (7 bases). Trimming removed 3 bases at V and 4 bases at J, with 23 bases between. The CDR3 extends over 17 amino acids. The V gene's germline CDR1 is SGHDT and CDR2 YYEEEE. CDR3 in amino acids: CASSSAAGRGGRYEQYF. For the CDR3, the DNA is TGTGCCAGCAGCTCAGCCGCCGGACGCGGGGGCAGGTACGAGCAGTACTTC.